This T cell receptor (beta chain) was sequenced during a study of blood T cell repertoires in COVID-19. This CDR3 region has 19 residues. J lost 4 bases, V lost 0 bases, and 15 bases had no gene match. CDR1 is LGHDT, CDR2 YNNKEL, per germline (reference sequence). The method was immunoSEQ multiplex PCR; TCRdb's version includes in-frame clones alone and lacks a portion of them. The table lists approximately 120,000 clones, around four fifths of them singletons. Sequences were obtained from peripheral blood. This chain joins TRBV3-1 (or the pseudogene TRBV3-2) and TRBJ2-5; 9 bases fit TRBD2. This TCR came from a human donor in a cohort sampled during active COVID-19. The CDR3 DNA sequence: TGTGCCAGCAGCCAAGAACAAGGGCCTAGCGGGGACCTGGGAGAGACCCAGTACTTC. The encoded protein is CASSQEQGPSGDLGETQYF.